The entry below describes one TCR beta chain. The sample comes from a study of blood T cell repertoires in COVID-19. Overall study context: Sources were T cells, B-cell-depleted T cells, or PBMCs; the material itself was cDNA or gDNA.

Clones were sequenced by immunoSEQ multiplex PCR, and TCRdb holds only the in-frame ones, with some missing. Among 75,000 to 90,000 clones listed, about 82% were seen once. CDR3 length: 14 residues. Trimming removed 4 bases at V and 2 bases at J, with 12 bases between. CDR1 and CDR2 (germline): SGHRS, YFSETQ. The TCR sequence derives from a man aged 80 or over with active or convalescent COVID-19. The chain has TRBV5-1 and TRBJ2-5; D is perhaps TRBD1 (5 bases). What was sequenced was peripheral blood. The chain's CDR3 is CASSNQGLQETQYF. DNA for the CDR3: TGCGCCAGCAGCAACCAGGGCTTACAAGAGACCCAGTACTTC.